A single sample gave rise to the 2 T cell receptor beta chains below, sequenced in a study of T cell changes during pregnancy in multiple sclerosis (dated by TCRdb to between 2018 and 2021). Library construction relied on the immunoSEQ multiplex PCR assay. TCRdb re-hosts the immuneACCESS table, in-frame sequences only. Its copies lack some clones; in the studies checked, an unresolved V gene accounts for under half of them, and the cause for the rest is not known. The table for this sample lists roughly 35,000 clones; roughly nine tenths of them were counted only once. The top ten hold just over 4.5% of the sample. The specimen was CD8+ T cells from peripheral blood mononuclear cells, collected after pregnancy. The receptors were gathered from a female donor with multiple sclerosis, enrolled in a pregnancy study.

V gene TRBV20-1 combines with J gene TRBJ2-7, with D possibly matching TRBD2 (5 bases). Trimming removed 7 bases from V and 3 bases from J, with 10 bases in between. CDR3 length equals 11 residues. The germline gives CDR1 DFQATT, CDR2 SNEGSKA (reference sequence). CDR3 amino acids: CSGAGDYEQYF. The CDR3 coding sequence is TGCAGTGGGGCCGGGGACTACGAGCAGTACTTC.

The rearrangement links TRBV7-8 to TRBJ2-2, with TRBD2 matching 10 bases. Germline lookup yields CDR1 SGHVS and CDR2 FQNEAQ. V trimming: 5 bases; J trimming: 3 bases; junction bases outside the gene matches: 6. The CDR3 consists of 16 residues. DNA of the CDR3: TGTGCCAGCAGCCCAAGAGCGGGGGGGGACACCGGGGAGCTGTTTTTT. Protein product: CASSPRAGGDTGELFF.